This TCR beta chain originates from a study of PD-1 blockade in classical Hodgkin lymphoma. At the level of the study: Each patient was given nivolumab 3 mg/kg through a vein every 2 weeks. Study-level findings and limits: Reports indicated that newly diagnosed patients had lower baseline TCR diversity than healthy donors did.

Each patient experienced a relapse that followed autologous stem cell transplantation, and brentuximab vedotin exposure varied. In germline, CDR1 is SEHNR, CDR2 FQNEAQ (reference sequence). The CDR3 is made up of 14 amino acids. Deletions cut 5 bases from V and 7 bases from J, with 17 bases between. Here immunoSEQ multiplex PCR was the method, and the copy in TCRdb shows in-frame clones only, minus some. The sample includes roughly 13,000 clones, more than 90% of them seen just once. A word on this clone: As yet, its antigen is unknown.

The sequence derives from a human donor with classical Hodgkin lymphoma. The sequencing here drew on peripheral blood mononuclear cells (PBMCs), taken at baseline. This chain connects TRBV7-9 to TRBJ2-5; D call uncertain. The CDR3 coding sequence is TGTGCCAGCAGCATAGGGTCCCCTATGGGGACCCAGTACTTC. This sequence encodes CASSIGSPMGTQYF.